This TCR beta chain was recorded in a study of siplizumab effects on memory and regulatory T cells. The study's findings and limits: Proliferating CD4+ or CD8+ clones, roughly 80-97% of them, lacked an assignable naive or memory phenotype.

In its sample, this clone was seen once. Its matching antigen is unknown. The CDR3 runs to 14 residues. V was pared by 7 bases and J by 5 bases, with 15 bases between. Germline loops: CDR1 LNHDA, CDR2 SQIVND (reference sequence). Libraries were prepared by immunoSEQ multiplex PCR; TCRdb keeps only in-frame clonotypes and omits some of them. Here the sample spans about 120,000 clones, 94% being singletons. The V and J genes are TRBV19 and TRBJ2-4, with D tentatively TRBD1 (6 bases). Sequencing input: non-Treg CD4+ T cells sorted from blood. The source of this sequence is a human donor in good health. The CDR3 DNA reads as TGTGCCAGTAATAACAGGGTAGGGGAAAACATTCAGTACTTC. Translation: CASNNRVGENIQYF.